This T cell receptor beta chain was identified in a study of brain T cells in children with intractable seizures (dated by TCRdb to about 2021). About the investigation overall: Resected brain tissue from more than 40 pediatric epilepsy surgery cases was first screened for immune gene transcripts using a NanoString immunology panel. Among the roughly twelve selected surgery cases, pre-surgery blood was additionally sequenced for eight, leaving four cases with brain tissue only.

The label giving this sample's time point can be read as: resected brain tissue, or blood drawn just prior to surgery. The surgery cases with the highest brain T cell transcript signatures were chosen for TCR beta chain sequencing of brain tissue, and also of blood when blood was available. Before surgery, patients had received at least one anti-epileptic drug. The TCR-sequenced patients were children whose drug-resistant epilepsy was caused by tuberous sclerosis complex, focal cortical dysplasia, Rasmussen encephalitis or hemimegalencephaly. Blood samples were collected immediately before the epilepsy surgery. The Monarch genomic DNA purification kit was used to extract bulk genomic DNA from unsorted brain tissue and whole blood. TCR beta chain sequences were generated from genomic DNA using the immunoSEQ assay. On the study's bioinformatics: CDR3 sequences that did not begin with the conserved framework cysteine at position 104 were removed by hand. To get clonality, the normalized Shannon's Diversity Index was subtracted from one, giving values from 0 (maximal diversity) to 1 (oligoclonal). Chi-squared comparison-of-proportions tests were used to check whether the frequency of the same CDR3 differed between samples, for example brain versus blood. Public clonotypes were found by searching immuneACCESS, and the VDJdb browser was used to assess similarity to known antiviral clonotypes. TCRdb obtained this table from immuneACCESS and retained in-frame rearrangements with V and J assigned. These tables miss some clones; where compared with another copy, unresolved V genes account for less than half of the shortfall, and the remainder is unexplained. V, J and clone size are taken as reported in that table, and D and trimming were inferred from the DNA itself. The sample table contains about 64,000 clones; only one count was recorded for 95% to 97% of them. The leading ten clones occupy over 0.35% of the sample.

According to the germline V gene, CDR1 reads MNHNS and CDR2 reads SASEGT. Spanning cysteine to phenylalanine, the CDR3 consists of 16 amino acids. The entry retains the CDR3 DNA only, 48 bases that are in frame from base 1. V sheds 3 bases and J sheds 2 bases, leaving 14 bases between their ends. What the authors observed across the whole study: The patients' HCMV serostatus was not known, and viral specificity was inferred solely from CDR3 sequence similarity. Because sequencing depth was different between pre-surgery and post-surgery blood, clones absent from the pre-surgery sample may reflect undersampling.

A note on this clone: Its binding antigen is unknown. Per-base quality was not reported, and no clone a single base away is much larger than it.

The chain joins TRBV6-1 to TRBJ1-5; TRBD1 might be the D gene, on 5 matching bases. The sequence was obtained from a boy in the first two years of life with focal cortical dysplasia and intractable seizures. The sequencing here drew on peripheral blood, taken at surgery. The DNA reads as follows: TGTGCCAGCAGTGAGGGCGGGGGTGCGGGCAATCAGCCCCAGCATTTT. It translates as CASSEGGGAGNQPQHF.